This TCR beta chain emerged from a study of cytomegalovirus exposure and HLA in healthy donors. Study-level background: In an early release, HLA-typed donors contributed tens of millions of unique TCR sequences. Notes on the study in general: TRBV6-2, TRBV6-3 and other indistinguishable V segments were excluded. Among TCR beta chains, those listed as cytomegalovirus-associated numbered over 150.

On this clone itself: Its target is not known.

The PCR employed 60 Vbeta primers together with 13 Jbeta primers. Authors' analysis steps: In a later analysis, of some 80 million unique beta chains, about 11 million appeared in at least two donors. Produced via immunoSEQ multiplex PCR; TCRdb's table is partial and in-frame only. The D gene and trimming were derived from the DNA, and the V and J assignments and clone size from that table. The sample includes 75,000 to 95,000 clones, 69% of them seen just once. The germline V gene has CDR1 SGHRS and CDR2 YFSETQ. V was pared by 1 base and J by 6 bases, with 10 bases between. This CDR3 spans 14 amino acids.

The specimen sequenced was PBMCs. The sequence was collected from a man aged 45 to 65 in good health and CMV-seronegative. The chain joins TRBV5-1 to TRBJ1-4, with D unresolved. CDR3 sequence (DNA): TGCGCCAGCAGCTTGAGGAGTGAGCATGAAAAACTGTTTTTT. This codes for CASSLRSEHEKLFF.